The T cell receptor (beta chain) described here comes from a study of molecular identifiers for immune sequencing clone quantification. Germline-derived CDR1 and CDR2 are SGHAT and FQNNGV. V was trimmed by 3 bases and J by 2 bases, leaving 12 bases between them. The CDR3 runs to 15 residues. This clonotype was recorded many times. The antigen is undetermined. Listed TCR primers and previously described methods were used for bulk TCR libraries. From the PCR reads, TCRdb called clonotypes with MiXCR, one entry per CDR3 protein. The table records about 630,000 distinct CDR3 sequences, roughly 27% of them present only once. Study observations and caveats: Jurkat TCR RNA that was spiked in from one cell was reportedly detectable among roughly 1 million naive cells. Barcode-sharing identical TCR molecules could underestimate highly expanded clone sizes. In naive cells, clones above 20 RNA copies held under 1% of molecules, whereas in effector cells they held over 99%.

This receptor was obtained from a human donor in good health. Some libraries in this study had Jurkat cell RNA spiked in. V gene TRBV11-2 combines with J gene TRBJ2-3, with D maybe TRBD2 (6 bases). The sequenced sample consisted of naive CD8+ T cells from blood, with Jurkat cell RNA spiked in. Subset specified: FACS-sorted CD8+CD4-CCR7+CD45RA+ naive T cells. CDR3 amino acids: CASSLSGGVTDTQYF. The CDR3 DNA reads TGTGCCAGCAGCTTGTCTGGCGGGGTCACAGATACGCAGTATTTT.